Listed below are T cell receptor beta chains from one sample, sequenced in a study of blood T cell repertoires in COVID-19. TCRdb's table, derived via immunoSEQ multiplex PCR, lists solely in-frame clones and lacks some. The sample records under 40,000 clones, roughly nine tenths being singletons. Sample: peripheral blood. Every receptor here comes from a man in his 60s with active or convalescent COVID-19. The CDR3 runs from the conserved cysteine through the conserved F or W. Each record gives: CDR3 protein, CDR3 DNA, D gene, CDR3 length, V gene, J gene. The D gene is left open where the match is weak.

cdr3_aa: CASSIVGTGFMNTEAFF
cdr3_nt: TGTGCCAGTAGTATAGTGGGGACAGGGTTTATGAACACTGAAGCTTTCTTT
d_call: TRBD1
cdr3_length: 17
v_call: TRBV19
j_call: TRBJ1-1

cdr3_aa: CASRGGGSWANSPLHF
cdr3_nt: TGTGCCAGCAGGGGAGGGGGGTCTTGGGCTAATTCACCCCTCCACTTT
d_call: -
cdr3_length: 16
v_call: TRBV7-2
j_call: TRBJ1-6

cdr3_aa: CASSELDRDLNGYTF
cdr3_nt: TGTGCCAGCAGCGAACTGGACAGGGATCTGAACGGCTACACCTTC
d_call: TRBD1
cdr3_length: 15
v_call: TRBV5-6
j_call: TRBJ1-2

cdr3_aa: CASSLPGTGLATEAFF
cdr3_nt: TGTGCCAGCTCACTTCCCGGGACAGGGTTGGCCACTGAAGCTTTCTTT
d_call: TRBD1
cdr3_length: 16
v_call: TRBV18
j_call: TRBJ1-1

cdr3_aa: CSASRTTEAFF
cdr3_nt: TGCAGTGCTTCCCGGACAACTGAAGCTTTCTTT
d_call: -
cdr3_length: 11
v_call: TRBV20-1
j_call: TRBJ1-1

cdr3_aa: CASSYFRDRDGYTF
cdr3_nt: TGCGCCAGCAGCTACTTCCGGGACAGGGATGGCTACACCTTC
d_call: TRBD1
cdr3_length: 14
v_call: TRBV5-1
j_call: TRBJ1-2

cdr3_aa: CASSLDWGRSDEQFF
cdr3_nt: TGTGCCAGCAGCTTAGATTGGGGGCGGAGCGATGAGCAGTTCTTC
d_call: -
cdr3_length: 15
v_call: TRBV7-2
j_call: TRBJ2-1

cdr3_aa: CASSPGLKGRDSLSGNTIYF
cdr3_nt: TGTGCCAGCAGCCCCGGACTTAAGGGCCGGGACAGCCTCTCTGGAAACACCATATATTTT
d_call: TRBD1
cdr3_length: 20
v_call: TRBV5-4
j_call: TRBJ1-3

cdr3_aa: CASRTGLAGAQETQYF
cdr3_nt: TGTGCCAGCAGGACGGGACTAGCGGGGGCACAAGAGACCCAGTACTTC
d_call: TRBD2
cdr3_length: 16
v_call: TRBV5-4
j_call: TRBJ2-5

cdr3_aa: CASSVGQGPLNTEAFF
cdr3_nt: TGTGCCAGCAGCGTCGGACAGGGTCCCTTGAACACTGAAGCTTTCTTT
d_call: TRBD1
cdr3_length: 16
v_call: TRBV9
j_call: TRBJ1-1